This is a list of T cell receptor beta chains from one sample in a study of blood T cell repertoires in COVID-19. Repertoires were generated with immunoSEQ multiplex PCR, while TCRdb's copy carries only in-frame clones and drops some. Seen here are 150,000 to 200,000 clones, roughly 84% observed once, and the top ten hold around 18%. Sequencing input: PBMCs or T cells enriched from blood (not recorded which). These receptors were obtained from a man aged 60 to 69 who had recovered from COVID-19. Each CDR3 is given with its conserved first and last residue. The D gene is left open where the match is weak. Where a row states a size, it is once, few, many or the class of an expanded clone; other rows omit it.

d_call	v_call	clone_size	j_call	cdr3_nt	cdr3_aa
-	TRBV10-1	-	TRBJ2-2	TGCGCCAGCAGTAAAGTTTCAGGGGCCGCCACCGGGGAGCTGTTTTTT	CASSKVSGAATGELFF
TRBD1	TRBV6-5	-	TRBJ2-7	TGTGCCAGCAGAGGACAGGGGGCCTCCTACGAGCAGTACTTC	CASRGQGASYEQYF
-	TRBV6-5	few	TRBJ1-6	TGTGCCAGCAGGTCCCCCGGGGAAGGGTCACCCCTCCACTTT	CASRSPGEGSPLHF
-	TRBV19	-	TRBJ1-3	TGTGCCAGTCACTCCAGGGTAGGCTCTGGAAACACCATATATTTT	CASHSRVGSGNTIYF
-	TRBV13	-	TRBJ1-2	TGTGCCAGCAGCTTAGAAGGCGGCTCCTATGGCTACACCTTC	CASSLEGGSYGYTF
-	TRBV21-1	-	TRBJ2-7	TGTGCCAGCAGCCCCCGACCGCCGGGAGCCAGATACGAGCAGTACTTC	CASSPRPPGARYEQYF
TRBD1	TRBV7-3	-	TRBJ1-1	TGTGCCAGCAGCCTAAACAGGGGAGGTCAAGCTTTCTTT	CASSLNRGGQAFF
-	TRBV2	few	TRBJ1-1	TGTGCCAGCAGTGTACAGAGACTGAACACTGAAGCTTTCTTT	CASSVQRLNTEAFF
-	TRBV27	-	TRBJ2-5	TGTGCCAGCAGTAGACAGCTTGGAGAGACCCAGTACTTC	CASSRQLGETQYF
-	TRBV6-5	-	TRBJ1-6	TGTGCCAGCAGGGGAGCTGCCGGGGAACCCCTCCACTTT	CASRGAAGEPLHF
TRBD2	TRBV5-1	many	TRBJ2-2	TGCGCCAGCACATTAGCGGGTCGGAACACCGGGGAGCTGTTTTTT	CASTLAGRNTGELFF
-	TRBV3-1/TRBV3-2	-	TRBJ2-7	TGTGCCAGCAGCCAAGCGGGACACCACTCCTACGAGCAGTACTTC	CASSQAGHHSYEQYF
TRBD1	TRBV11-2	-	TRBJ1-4	TGTGCCAGCAGCATAACAGGGGTCGGGGGTGAAAAACTGTTTTTT	CASSITGVGGEKLFF
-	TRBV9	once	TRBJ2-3	TGTGCCAGCAGCGTTGGAGGAACAGATACGCAGTATTTT	CASSVGGTDTQYF
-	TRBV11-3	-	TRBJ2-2	TGTGCCAGCAGCCTCGGACAGCAGGGTTTAACCGGGGAGCTGTTTTTT	CASSLGQQGLTGELFF
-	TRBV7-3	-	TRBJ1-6	TGTGCCAGCAGCTTAGAGGGGGATTCACCCCTCCACTTT	CASSLEGDSPLHF
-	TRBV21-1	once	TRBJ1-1	TGTGCCAGCAGCAAAGCTCGCAGGGATAGGGGGAACACTGAAGCTTTCTTT	CASSKARRDRGNTEAFF
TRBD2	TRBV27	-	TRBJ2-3	TGTGCCAGCAGTAGCCGCGGGGGGTCCTATACGCAGTATTTT	CASSSRGGSYTQYF
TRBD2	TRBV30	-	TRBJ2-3	TGTGCCTGGAGTGAGACTAGCTCCGGCACAGATACGCAGTATTTT	CAWSETSSGTDTQYF
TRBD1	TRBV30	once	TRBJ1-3	TGTGCCTGGAGTATTGGACAGGGACTTCCTGGAAACACCATATATTTT	CAWSIGQGLPGNTIYF
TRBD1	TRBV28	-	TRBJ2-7	TGTGCCAGCAGTTACAGGGGAAGGAGCTCCTACGAGCAGTACTTC	CASSYRGRSSYEQYF
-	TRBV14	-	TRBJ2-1	TGTGCCAGCAGCCAACAGGGACTGAGGAATGAGCAGTTCTTC	CASSQQGLRNEQFF
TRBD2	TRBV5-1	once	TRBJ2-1	TGCGCCAGCAGCTTCCTACGGACTAGCGGGAGGGCCGATTCCTACAATGAGCAGTTCTTC	CASSFLRTSGRADSYNEQFF
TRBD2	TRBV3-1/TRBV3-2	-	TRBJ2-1	TGTGCCAGCAGCCTAGCGGGAACCTACAATGAGCAGTTCTTC	CASSLAGTYNEQFF
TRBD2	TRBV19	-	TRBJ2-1	TGTGCCAGTAGCCTTAGCGGGAGACGGGCCTACAATGAGCAGTTCTTC	CASSLSGRRAYNEQFF
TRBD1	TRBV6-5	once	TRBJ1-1	TGTGCCAGCCTTAACAGGGGGGAGAACACTGAAGCTTTCTTT	CASLNRGENTEAFF
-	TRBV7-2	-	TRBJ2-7	TGTGCCAGCAGTTCCCAGGGGCGGGTACGATACGAGCAGTACTTC	CASSSQGRVRYEQYF
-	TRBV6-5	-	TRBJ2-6	TGTGCCAGCAGTTACTACTCGGTGGCTGGGGCCAACGTCCTGACTTTC	CASSYYSVAGANVLTF
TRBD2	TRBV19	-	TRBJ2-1	TGTGCCAGTAGGCCGGGACTAGCGGGGCCGAGCTCCTACAATGAGCAGTTCTTC	CASRPGLAGPSSYNEQFF
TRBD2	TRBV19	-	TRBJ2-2	TGTGCCAGTAGTATAGTCGGGGGGAAGAGCGGGGAGCTGTTTTTT	CASSIVGGKSGELFF
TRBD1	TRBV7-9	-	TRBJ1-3	TGTGCCAGCAGCTCATCCGACAGGGGAAGAGGAAACACCATATATTTT	CASSSSDRGRGNTIYF
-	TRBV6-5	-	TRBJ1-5	TGTGCCAGCCCCGAAGGGGTAATCGGCAATCAGCCCCAGCATTTT	CASPEGVIGNQPQHF
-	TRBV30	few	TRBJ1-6	TGTGCCTGGAGGCAGAACTATAATTCACCCCTCCACTTT	CAWRQNYNSPLHF
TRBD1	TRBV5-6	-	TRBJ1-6	TGTGCCAGCAGCTTGGGTTTATGGACAGGGGGCGATTCACCCCTCCACTTT	CASSLGLWTGGDSPLHF
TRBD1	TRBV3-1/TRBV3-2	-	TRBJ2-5	TGTGCCAGCAGCCAAGATCGAGGGGGCGGGGAGACCCAGTACTTC	CASSQDRGGGETQYF
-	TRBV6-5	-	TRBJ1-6	TGTGCCAGCAGTTACTCGGTCGGGGGGAGTTCACCCCTCCACTTT	CASSYSVGGSSPLHF
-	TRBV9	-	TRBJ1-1	TGTGCCAGCAGCGTAGAGGACAGCACTGAAGCTTTCTTT	CASSVEDSTEAFF
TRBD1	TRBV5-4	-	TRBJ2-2	TGTGCCAGCAGGCCGGGACAGGGTTTCACCGGGGAGCTGTTTTTT	CASRPGQGFTGELFF
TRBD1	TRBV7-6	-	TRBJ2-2	TGTGCCAGCAGCTCCCAGGGGGCGACCACCGGGGAGCTGTTTTTT	CASSSQGATTGELFF
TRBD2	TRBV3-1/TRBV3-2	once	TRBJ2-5	TGTGCCAGCAGGCCGACTAGCGGGGGTTTCTTGGGGCAAGAGACCCAGTACTTC	CASRPTSGGFLGQETQYF
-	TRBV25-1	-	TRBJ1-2	TGTGCCAGCAGCCTCACAGGGAGCTATGGCTACACCTTC	CASSLTGSYGYTF
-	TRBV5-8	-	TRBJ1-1	TGTGCCAGCAGGTCTGAAGGGTTGCGGAGGTCGGCTTTCTTT	CASRSEGLRRSAFF
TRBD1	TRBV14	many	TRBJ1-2	TGTGCCAGCAGCCGTATGGACAGGGCCTATGGCTACACCTTC	CASSRMDRAYGYTF
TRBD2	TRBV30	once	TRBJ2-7	TGTGCCTGGAGTGGCCTCGGGGGGTACGAGCAGTACTTC	CAWSGLGGYEQYF
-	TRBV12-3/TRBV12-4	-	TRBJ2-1	TGTGCCAGCAGTTACGAGCGGCAGAGTGAGCAGTTCTTC	CASSYERQSEQFF
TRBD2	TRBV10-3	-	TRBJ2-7	TGTGCCATCAGTGCGTTTGGTTCTTATAGCGGGGCGAACTCCTACGAGCAGTACTTC	CAISAFGSYSGANSYEQYF
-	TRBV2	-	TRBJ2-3	TGTGCCAGCAGTGATGCAGGGCAGGGAACAGATACGCAGTATTTT	CASSDAGQGTDTQYF
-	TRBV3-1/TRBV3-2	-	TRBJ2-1	TGTGCCAGCAGCCAAGACCTCCCTAGCGAGGGCACGTTCTTC	CASSQDLPSEGTFF
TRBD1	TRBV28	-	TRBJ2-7	TGTGCCAGCTCCGGGACAGCACCCTACGAGCAGTACTTC	CASSGTAPYEQYF
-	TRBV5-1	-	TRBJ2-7	TGCGCCAGCAGCTTGCAAGTCCGGGGGTCTTCCTACGAGCAGTACTTC	CASSLQVRGSSYEQYF
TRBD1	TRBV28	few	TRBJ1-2	TGTGCCAGCGAGCCCCCCCCGGGACAGGGTACGAGCACCTTC	CASEPPPGQGTSTF
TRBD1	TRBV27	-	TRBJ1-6	TGTGCCAGCAGCAACACAGGGGGCGGTAATTCACCCCTCCACTTT	CASSNTGGGNSPLHF
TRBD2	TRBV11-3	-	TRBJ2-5	TGTGCCAGCAGCTCGGGACTAGCGGGAGTTGAGACCCAGTACTTC	CASSSGLAGVETQYF
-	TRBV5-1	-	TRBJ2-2	TGCGCCAGCAGAGGTGTGGGGGCATTCACCGGGGAGCTGTTTTTT	CASRGVGAFTGELFF
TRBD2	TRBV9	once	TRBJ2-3	TGTGCCAGCAGCGTATCTAGCGGGAGGGCTTACACAGATACGCAGTATTTT	CASSVSSGRAYTDTQYF